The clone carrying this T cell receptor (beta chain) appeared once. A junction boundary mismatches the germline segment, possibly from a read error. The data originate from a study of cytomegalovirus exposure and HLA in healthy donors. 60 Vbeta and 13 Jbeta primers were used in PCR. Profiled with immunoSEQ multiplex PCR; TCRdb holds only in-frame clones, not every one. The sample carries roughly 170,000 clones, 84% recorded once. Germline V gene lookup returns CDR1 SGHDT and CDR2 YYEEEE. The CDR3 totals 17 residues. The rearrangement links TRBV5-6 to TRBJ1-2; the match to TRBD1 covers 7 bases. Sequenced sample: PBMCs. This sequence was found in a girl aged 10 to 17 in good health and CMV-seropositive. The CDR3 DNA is TGTGCCAGCAGTTTGGTCGGTCAGGGGGAATCCAACTATGGCTACACCTTC. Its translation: CASSLVGQGESNYGYTF.